This T cell receptor (beta chain) was sequenced for a study of radiotherapy plus CTLA-4 blockade in lung cancer. Study overall: Objective response rate was more than 15%; disease control rate, about 28%.

The CDR3 length is 18 residues. Trimming cost V 8 bases and J 8 bases; bases outside gene matches: 20. Germline CDR1 is MNHEY and CDR2 is SMNVEV (reference sequence). Libraries were prepared by immunoSEQ multiplex PCR; TCRdb keeps only in-frame clonotypes and omits some of them. The sample gives more than 40,000 clones, roughly two thirds of which show up once; roughly 4% is in the top ten. To note about this clone: Its antigen remains unknown.

Study observations and caveats: Per reports, early blood T cell clone dynamics, plus interferon-beta, forecast response most strongly. Expansion of tumor-derived TCR clones was observed in blood after radiotherapy plus ipilimumab.

Lung cancer patients with chemo-refractory metastatic non-small-cell disease were given focal radiation plus CTLA-4 blockade with ipilimumab. The chain is built from TRBV27 and TRBJ2-3; 12 bases line up with TRBD2. This receptor was obtained from a human donor with non-small cell lung cancer who had a complete response to radiotherapy plus ipilimumab. The starting material was peripheral blood, obtained from a patient treated with radiotherapy plus ipilimumab. The CDR3 here is CASPPTNPPSGRGLTQYF. The CDR3, as DNA: TGTGCCAGCCCCCCTACCAATCCACCTAGCGGGAGGGGTCTTACGCAGTATTTT.